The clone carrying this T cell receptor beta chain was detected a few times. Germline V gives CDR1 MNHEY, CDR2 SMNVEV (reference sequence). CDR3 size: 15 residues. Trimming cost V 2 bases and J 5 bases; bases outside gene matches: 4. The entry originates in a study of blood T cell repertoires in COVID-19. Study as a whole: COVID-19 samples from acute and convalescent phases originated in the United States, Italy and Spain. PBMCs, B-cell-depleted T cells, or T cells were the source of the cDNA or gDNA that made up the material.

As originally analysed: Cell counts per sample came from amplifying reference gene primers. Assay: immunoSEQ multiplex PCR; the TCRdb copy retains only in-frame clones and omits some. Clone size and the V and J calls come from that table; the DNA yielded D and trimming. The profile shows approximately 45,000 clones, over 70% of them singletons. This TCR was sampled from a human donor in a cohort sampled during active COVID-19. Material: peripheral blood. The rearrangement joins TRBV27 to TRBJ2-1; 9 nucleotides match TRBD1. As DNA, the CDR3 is TGTGCCAGCAGTTTAGAGGGGACAGGGAACAATGAGCAGTTCTTC. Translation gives CASSLEGTGNNEQFF.